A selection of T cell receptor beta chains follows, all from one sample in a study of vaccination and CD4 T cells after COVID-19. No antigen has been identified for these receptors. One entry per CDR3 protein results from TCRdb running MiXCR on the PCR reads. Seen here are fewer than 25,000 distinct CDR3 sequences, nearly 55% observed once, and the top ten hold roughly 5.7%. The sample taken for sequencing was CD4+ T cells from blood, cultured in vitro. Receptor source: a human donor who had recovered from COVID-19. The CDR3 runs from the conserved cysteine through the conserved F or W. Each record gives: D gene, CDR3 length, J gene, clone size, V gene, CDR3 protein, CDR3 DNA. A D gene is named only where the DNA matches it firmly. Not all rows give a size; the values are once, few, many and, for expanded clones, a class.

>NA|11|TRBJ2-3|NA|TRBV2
CASGNTDTQYF
TGTGCCAGCGGAAACACAGATACGCAGTATTTT
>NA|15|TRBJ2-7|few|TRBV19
CASSPRAQSIYEQYF
TGTGCCAGTAGCCCCAGGGCCCAGAGCATCTACGAGCAGTACTTC
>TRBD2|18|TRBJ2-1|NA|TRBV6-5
CASSYVSLGTSGYNEQFF
TGTGCCAGCAGTTACGTGAGTCTGGGGACTAGCGGCTACAATGAGCAGTTCTTC
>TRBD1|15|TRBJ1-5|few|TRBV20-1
CSAGKGTGEKQPQHF
TGCAGTGCTGGGAAAGGGACAGGGGAAAAACAGCCCCAGCATTTT
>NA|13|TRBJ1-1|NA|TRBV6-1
CASTKGTNTEAFF
TGTGCCAGCACCAAAGGGACCAACACTGAAGCTTTCTTT
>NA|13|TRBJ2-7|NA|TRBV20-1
CSASRDSPYEQYF
TGCAGTGCCAGCCGAGACTCCCCCTACGAGCAGTACTTC
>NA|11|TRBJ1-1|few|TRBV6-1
CASSRGVEAFF
TGTGCCAGCAGTCGCGGAGTTGAAGCTTTCTTT
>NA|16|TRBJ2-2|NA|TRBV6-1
CASGFLVLKNTGELFF
TGTGCCAGCGGCTTTCTAGTCCTAAAAAACACCGGGGAGCTGTTTTTT
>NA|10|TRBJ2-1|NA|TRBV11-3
CASAGGEQFF
TGTGCCAGCGCCGGAGGTGAGCAGTTCTTC
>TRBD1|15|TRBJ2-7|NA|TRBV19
CASSIRTGGSYEQYF
TGTGCCAGTAGTATAAGGACAGGGGGTTCCTACGAGCAGTACTTC
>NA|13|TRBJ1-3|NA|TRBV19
CASSMARGNTIYF
TGTGCCAGTAGTATGGCCAGAGGAAACACCATATATTTT
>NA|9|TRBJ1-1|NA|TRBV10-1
CARTSLAFF
TGCGCCAGAACGTCATTGGCTTTCTTT
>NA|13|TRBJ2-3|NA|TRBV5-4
CASSPPGSDTQYF
TGTGCCAGCAGCCCCCCGGGTTCAGATACGCAGTATTTT
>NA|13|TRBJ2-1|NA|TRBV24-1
CATSDLQGHEQFF
TGTGCCACCAGTGATTTGCAGGGTCATGAGCAGTTCTTC
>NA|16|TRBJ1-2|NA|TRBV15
CATSAFPRGARGGYTF
TGTGCCACCAGCGCTTTTCCCCGGGGAGCGAGAGGAGGCTACACCTTC
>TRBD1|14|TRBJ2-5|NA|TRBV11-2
CASSFDREKETQYF
TGTGCCAGCAGCTTCGACAGGGAGAAAGAGACCCAGTACTTC
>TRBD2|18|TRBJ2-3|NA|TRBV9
CASSIDPLAGGPTDTQYF
TGTGCCAGCAGCATCGACCCTCTAGCGGGAGGCCCCACAGATACGCAGTATTTT
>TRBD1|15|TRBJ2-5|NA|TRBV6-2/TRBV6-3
CASRATGGAWETQYF
TGTGCCAGCAGGGCAACAGGGGGCGCTTGGGAGACCCAGTACTTC
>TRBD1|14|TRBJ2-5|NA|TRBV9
CASSVVGTGETQYF
TGTGCCAGCAGCGTAGTGGGGACAGGAGAGACCCAGTACTTC
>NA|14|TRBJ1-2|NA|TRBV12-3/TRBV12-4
CASSLVGGLNGYTF
TGTGCCAGCAGTTTAGTGGGGGGGCTCAATGGCTACACCTTC
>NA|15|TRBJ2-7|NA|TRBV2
CASSAFPGGFYEQYF
TGTGCCAGCAGTGCCTTCCCGGGCGGATTCTACGAGCAGTACTTC
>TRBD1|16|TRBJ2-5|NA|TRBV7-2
CASSLAETGGWETQYF
TGTGCCAGCAGCTTAGCGGAGACAGGGGGATGGGAGACCCAGTACTTC